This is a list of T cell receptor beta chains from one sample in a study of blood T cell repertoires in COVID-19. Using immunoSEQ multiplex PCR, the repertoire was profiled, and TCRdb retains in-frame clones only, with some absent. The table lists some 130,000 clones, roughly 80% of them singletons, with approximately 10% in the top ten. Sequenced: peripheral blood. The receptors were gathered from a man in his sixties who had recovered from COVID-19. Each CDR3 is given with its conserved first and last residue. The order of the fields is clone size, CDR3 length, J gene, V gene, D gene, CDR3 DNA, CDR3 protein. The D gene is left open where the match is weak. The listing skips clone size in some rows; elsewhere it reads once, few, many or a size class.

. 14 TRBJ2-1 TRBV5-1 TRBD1 TGCGCCAGCAGCTGGGGACAGGGGCTGGATGAGCAGTTCTTC CASSWGQGLDEQFF
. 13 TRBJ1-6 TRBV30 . TGTGCCTGGAGGACTTCTTATAATTCACCCCTCCACTTT CAWRTSYNSPLHF
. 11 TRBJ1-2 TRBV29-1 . TGCAGCGTTGGTCAGTTGGAGGGCTACACCTTC CSVGQLEGYTF
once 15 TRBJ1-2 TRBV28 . TGTGCCAGCAGCGCACTGCTCGGACAGCGTTATGGCTACACCTTC CASSALLGQRYGYTF
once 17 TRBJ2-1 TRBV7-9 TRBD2 TGTGCCAGCAGCGGAAATCTAGCGGGAGAATCCTACAATGAGCAGTTCTTC CASSGNLAGESYNEQFF
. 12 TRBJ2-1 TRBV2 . TGTGCCAGCAATCTCAGGGCCAATGAGCAGTTCTTC CASNLRANEQFF
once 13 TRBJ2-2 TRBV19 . TGTGCCAGTAGTAAGGAGGGCACCGGGGAGCTGTTTTTT CASSKEGTGELFF
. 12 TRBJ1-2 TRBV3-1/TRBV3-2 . TGTGCCAGCAGCCTCCGGACGGGAGGCTACACCTTC CASSLRTGGYTF
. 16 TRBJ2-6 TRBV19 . TGTGCCAGTAGTATAGGTCCCGGCTCTGGGGCCAACGTCCTGACTTTC CASSIGPGSGANVLTF
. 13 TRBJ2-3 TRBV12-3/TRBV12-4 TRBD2 TGTGCCCTGGGGACTAGCGGGGGGAATACGCAGTATTTT CALGTSGGNTQYF
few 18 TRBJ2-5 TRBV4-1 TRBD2 TGCGCCAGCAGCCGCCTACCTCCGGGGGGAAAATACCAAGAGACCCAGTACTTC CASSRLPPGGKYQETQYF
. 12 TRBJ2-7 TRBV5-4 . TGTGCCAGCAGCATAGACAGAGACGAGCAGTACTTC CASSIDRDEQYF
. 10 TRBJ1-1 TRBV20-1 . TGCAGTGCTGAGGGGGATGAAGCTTTCTTT CSAEGDEAFF
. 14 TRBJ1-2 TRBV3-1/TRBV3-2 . TGTGCCAGCAGCCAAAATGCAGGGAAGTACGGCTACACCTTC CASSQNAGKYGYTF
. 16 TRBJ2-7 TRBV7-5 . TGTGCCAGAAGCTTCGTTAGGCGGGAGAGCTCCTACGAGCAGTACTTC CARSFVRRESSYEQYF
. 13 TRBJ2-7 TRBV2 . TGTGCCAGCAGCTACGGGAGTTCCTACGAGCAGTACTTC CASSYGSSYEQYF
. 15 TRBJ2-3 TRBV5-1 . TGCGCCAGCAGTCCCGGAGTTGCGGGCACAGATACGCAGTATTTT CASSPGVAGTDTQYF
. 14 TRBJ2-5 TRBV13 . TGTGCCAGCAGCTTAGAGGGCCGACAGGAGACCCAGTACTTC CASSLEGRQETQYF
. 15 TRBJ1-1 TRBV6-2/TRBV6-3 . TGTGCCAGCAGCCGCGGGGGGACAACGAACACTGAAGCTTTCTTT CASSRGGTTNTEAFF
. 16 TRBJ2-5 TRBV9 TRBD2 TGTGCCAGCAGCGGGGCCCTAGGACTAGCGGAAGAGACCCAGTACTTC CASSGALGLAEETQYF
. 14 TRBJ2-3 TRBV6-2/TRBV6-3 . TGTGCCAGCAGCGGTAAGGGGGATGGAGATACGCAGTATTTT CASSGKGDGDTQYF
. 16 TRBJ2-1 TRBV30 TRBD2 TGTGCCTGGAGATCCTGGGCTAGCGGGATAGGTGATGAGCAGTTCTTC CAWRSWASGIGDEQFF
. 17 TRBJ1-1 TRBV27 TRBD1 TGTGCCAGCAGTTACACCGACAGGGGTAGCATGAACACTGAAGCTTTCTTT CASSYTDRGSMNTEAFF
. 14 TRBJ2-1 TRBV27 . TGTGCCAGCAGCGCACTGGACTCAGCAAATGAGCAGTTCTTC CASSALDSANEQFF
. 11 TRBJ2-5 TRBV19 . TGTGCCAGTAGTCAGCAAGAGACCCAGTACTTC CASSQQETQYF
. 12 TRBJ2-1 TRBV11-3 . TGTGCCAGCAGCTTGTCGGGGGATGAGCAGTTCTTC CASSLSGDEQFF
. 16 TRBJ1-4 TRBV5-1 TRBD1 TGCGCCAGCAGCTTGGAGGGGGCCCACCCTAATGAAAAACTGTTTTTT CASSLEGAHPNEKLFF
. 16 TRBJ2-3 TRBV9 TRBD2 TGTGCCAGCAGCGTAGGCGCGGGGGGCGACGCAGATACGCAGTATTTT CASSVGAGGDADTQYF
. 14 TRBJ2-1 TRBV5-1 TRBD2 TGCGCCAGCAGCTTGGGACTAGCGGGGGGGCCGGAGTTCTTC CASSLGLAGGPEFF
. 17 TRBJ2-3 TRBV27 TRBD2 TGTGCCAGCAGTCTCCCTGGGGGGGGTTTGGGTCAGCGTACGCAGTATTTT CASSLPGGGLGQRTQYF
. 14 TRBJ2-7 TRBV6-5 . TGTGCCAGCAGTTCAGACAGGAGTTCCTACGAGCAGTACTTC CASSSDRSSYEQYF
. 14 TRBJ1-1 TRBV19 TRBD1 TGTGCCAGTAGTAAGACAGGGCAGAACACTGAAGCTTTCTTT CASSKTGQNTEAFF
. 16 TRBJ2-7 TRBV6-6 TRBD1 TGTGCCAGCAGTCGACAGGGTGCAGGGGGCCACTACGAGCAGTACTTC CASSRQGAGGHYEQYF
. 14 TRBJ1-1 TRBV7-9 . TGTGCCAGCAGCTTAACAGGGTCGGGCACTGAAGCTTTCTTT CASSLTGSGTEAFF
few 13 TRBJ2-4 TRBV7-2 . TGTGCCAGCAGCTTTTCTGGAGATAGCATTCAGTACTTC CASSFSGDSIQYF
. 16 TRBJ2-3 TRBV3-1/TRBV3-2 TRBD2 TGTGCCAGCAGCCCGGGACTAGCGGGGGGAGGCTTTACGCAGTATTTT CASSPGLAGGGFTQYF
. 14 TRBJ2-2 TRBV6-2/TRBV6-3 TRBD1 TGTGCCAGCAGTTCAGGGGGCTTCACCGGGGAGCTGTTTTTT CASSSGGFTGELFF
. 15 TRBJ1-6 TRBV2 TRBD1 TGTGCCGGAAGACAGGGGCACTTTGAGTCGTCACCCCTCCACTTT CAGRQGHFESSPLHF
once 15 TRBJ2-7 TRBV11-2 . TGTGCCAGCAGCCTCGCGGGAGGACAGGGGTACGAGCAGTACTTC CASSLAGGQGYEQYF
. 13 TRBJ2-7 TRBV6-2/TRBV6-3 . TGTGCCAGCAGTTACTTGGGGCTTTACGAGCAGTACTTC CASSYLGLYEQYF
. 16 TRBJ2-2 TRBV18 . TGTGCCAGCTCACCACGGGGGGACGCGAACACCGGGGAGCTGTTTTTT CASSPRGDANTGELFF
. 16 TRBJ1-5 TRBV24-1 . TGTGCCACCAGTGATTTCGGCGGGGTGAGCAATCAGCCCCAGCATTTT CATSDFGGVSNQPQHF
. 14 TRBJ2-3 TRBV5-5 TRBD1 TGTGCCAGCAGCTGGGGACAGGGCACAGATACGCAGTATTTT CASSWGQGTDTQYF
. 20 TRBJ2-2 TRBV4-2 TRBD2 TGTGCCAGCAGCCAAGGCCGACTAGCGGGAGGAGCGGGCGGCACCGGGGAGCTGTTTTTT CASSQGRLAGGAGGTGELFF
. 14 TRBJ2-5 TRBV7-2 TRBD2 TGTGCCAGCAGCCCGACTAGCGGGGGGGAGACCCAGTACTTC CASSPTSGGETQYF
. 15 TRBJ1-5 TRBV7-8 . TGTGCCAGCAGCTTAGTGTCAGGGTACAATCAGCCCCAGCATTTT CASSLVSGYNQPQHF
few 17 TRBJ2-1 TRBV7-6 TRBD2 TGTGCCAGCAGCCCGGTCAGGGCTAGCGGGAGTGTCCGCGAGCAGTTCTTC CASSPVRASGSVREQFF
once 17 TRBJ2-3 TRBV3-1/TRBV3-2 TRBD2 TGTGCCAGCAGCCAAACGATAGGGCGGGAGGGCGCGGATACGCAGTATTTT CASSQTIGREGADTQYF
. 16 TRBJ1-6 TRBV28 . TGTGCCAGCAGTCAATTAGACAGCTCCTATAATTCACCCCTCCACTTT CASSQLDSSYNSPLHF
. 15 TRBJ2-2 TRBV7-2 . TGTGCCAGCAGCTTAAGTAGAGGTGACACCGGGGAGCTGTTTTTT CASSLSRGDTGELFF
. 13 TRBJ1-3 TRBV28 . TGTGCCAGCAGTTTACACAGGGGAAACACCATATATTTT CASSLHRGNTIYF
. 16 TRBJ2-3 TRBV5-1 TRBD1 TGCGCCAGCAGCCCCAAGACAGGGCCAAGCACAGATACGCAGTATTTT CASSPKTGPSTDTQYF
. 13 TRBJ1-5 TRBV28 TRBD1 TGTGCCAGCAGCTGGGACAGAAATCAGCCCCAGCATTTT CASSWDRNQPQHF
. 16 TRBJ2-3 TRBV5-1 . TGCGCCAGCAGCCCAGGACTTGACGGGGGCACAGATACGCAGTATTTT CASSPGLDGGTDTQYF